This passage covers 27 T cell receptor beta chains from one sample sequenced in a study of vaccination effects on CD4 cells after COVID-19. Their specific antigens are unknown. Expansion of antigen-specific CD4+ T cells with viral peptide pools was carried out by the ViraFEST assay before sequencing. Subsequent to less than 13 days of culture, CD4+ T cells were isolated. Participants received two doses of either the BNT162b2 or mRNA-1273 vaccine. The table came from immunoSEQ multiplex PCR; TCRdb's copy has only in-frame clones and leaves some out. Found here are approximately 25,000 clones, nearly 80% of them singletons; the top ten hold around 6%. This material consisted of CD4+ T cells from PBMCs cultured with SARS-CoV-2 spike peptides, taken after COVID-19 vaccination. These receptors all stem from a human donor who received a COVID-19 vaccine. Some clones in this sample may be carry-over from other donors' samples.

The chain employs TRBV5-1 and TRBJ2-3; D gene ambiguous. Germline V gives CDR1 SGHRS, CDR2 YFSETQ. Trimming left V 0 bases short and J 6 bases short, with 11 bases between. This CDR3 comprises 14 residues. Here the CDR3 reads CASSLGPASDTQYF. The CDR3 coding sequence is TGCGCCAGCAGCTTGGGCCCAGCGTCCGATACGCAGTATTTT.

This clone was observed a handful of times. CDR3 sequence reads: CASSGSGQGGSPLHF. The CDR3 coding sequence is TGTGCCAGCAGCGGCAGCGGACAGGGGGGTTCACCCCTCCACTTT. The chain combines TRBV9 with TRBJ1-6; 10 bases are shared with TRBD1. J was trimmed by 9 bases and V by 3 bases; bases with no gene match: 6. The V gene's germline CDR1 is SGDLS and CDR2 YYNGEE. CDR3 length: 15 amino acids. Full variable domain (remainder filled in from reference TRBV9 and TRBJ1-6): DSGVTQTPKHLITATGQRVTLRCSPRSGDLSVYWYQQSLDQGLQFLIQYYNGEERAKGNILERFSAQQFPDLHSELNLSSLELGDSALYFCASSGSGQGGSPLHFGNGTRLTVT.

V usage is TRBV7-2 and J usage is TRBJ2-1, with a possible D match to TRBD1 (6 bases). The CDR3 runs 14 residues. Germline CDR1 and CDR2: SGHTA and FQGNSA. With 1 base removed from V and 7 bases from J, the gap between germline ends came to 11 bases. The CDR3 region is CASSLVTGRNEQFF. CDR3 coding DNA: TGTGCCAGCAGCTTAGTTACAGGGCGTAATGAGCAGTTCTTC. Filled out from reference TRBV7-2 and TRBJ2-1, the complete variable domain reads GAGVSQSPSNKVTEKGKDVELRCDPISGHTALYWYRQSLGQGLEFLIYFQGNSAPDKSGLPSDRFSAERTGGSVSTLTIQRTQQEDSAVYLCASSLVTGRNEQFFGPGTRLTVL.

This clone has a handful of counts. The genes are TRBV9 and TRBJ1-4; 9 nucleotides line up with TRBD1. CDR1 SGDLS and CDR2 YYNGEE come from the germline V gene. The CDR3 totals 14 residues. V lost 4 bases and J lost 8; bases outside the gene matches: 6. CDR3 in DNA: TGTGCCAGCAGCTTACGACAGGGGGACGAAAAACTGTTTTTT. Translated, it gives CASSLRQGDEKLFF. Full variable domain (rest looked up from reference TRBV9 and TRBJ1-4): DSGVTQTPKHLITATGQRVTLRCSPRSGDLSVYWYQQSLDQGLQFLIQYYNGEERAKGNILERFSAQQFPDLHSELNLSSLELGDSALYFCASSLRQGDEKLFFGSGTQLSVL.

The chain has TRBV5-1 and TRBJ2-5; no firm D call. Trimming removed 2 bases at V and 4 bases at J, with 12 bases between. Per germline, CDR1 SGHRS and CDR2 YFSETQ. The CDR3 has 14 amino acids. The CDR3 DNA reads TGCGCCAGCAGCTTAGATTACTCGGGAGAGACCCAGTACTTC. Its translation is CASSLDYSGETQYF.

The rearrangement links TRBV5-1 to TRBJ2-3, with 9 bases matching TRBD1. Germline loops: CDR1 SGHRS, CDR2 YFSETQ. The CDR3 totals 14 residues. The V and J ends lost 7 bases and 1 base, in that order; junction bases with no gene match: 4. The CDR3 is CASSGQGRTDTQYF. The DNA of the CDR3 is TGCGCCAGCTCCGGACAGGGGCGCACAGATACGCAGTATTTT.

This chain uses TRBV12-3 or TRBV12-4 with TRBJ2-5; no reliable D call. There are 13 residues in the CDR3. V was pared by 8 bases and J by 1 base, with 11 bases between. Here the CDR3 reads CASARRSQETQYF. CDR3 DNA sequence: TGTGCCAGCGCGAGGCGGTCCCAAGAGACCCAGTACTTC.

The count of this clone is one. This sequence joins TRBV30 and TRBJ2-5; D unresolved. The CDR3 consists of 13 residues. The V end was cut by 0 bases, the J end by 2 bases, with 7 bases between. In germline, CDR1 is GTSNPN, CDR2 SVGIG (reference sequence). This CDR3 reads CAWSVGFQETQYF. Here the CDR3 DNA reads TGTGCCTGGAGTGTAGGATTTCAAGAGACCCAGTACTTC.

V gene TRBV2 combines with J gene TRBJ1-1, with D unclear. Germline lookup yields CDR1 SNHLY and CDR2 FYNNEI. Trimming left V 2 bases short and J 2 bases short, with 6 bases between. The CDR3 is 13 residues long. CDR3 in DNA: TGTGCCAGCAGTGAATGGGTTAACACTGAAGCTTTCTTT. Translated: CASSEWVNTEAFF.

The gene calls are TRBV28 and TRBJ2-1; 8 nucleotides agree with TRBD2. With V trimmed by 0 bases and J by 6 bases, 7 bases remained unmatched. The CDR3 extends over 16 amino acids. The germline V gene has CDR1 MDHEN and CDR2 SYDVKM. CDR3 sequence reads: CASSLWTQRGTNEQFF. The CDR3 bases are TGTGCCAGCAGTTTATGGACCCAGCGGGGGACCAATGAGCAGTTCTTC.

V usage is TRBV2 and J usage is TRBJ1-2; 8 bases line up with TRBD1. V was pared by 2 bases and J by 5 bases, with 7 bases of the junction left unmatched. Germline V gene sequence: CDR1 SNHLY, CDR2 FYNNEI. The CDR3 is 15 amino acids. The CDR3 region is CASSERHRGSYGYTF. The DNA of the CDR3 is TGTGCCAGCAGTGAAAGACACAGGGGGAGTTATGGCTACACCTTC.

This chain connects TRBV6-5 to TRBJ1-2; TRBD1 matches at 12 bases. The CDR3 has 15 residues. From germline, CDR1 is MNHEY and CDR2 SVGAGI. J lost 7 bases, V lost 3 bases, and 6 bases had no gene match. CDR3 nucleotides: TGTGCCAGCAGTTATCGGGACAGGGGGCAAGGTGGCTACACCTTC. Its translation: CASSYRDRGQGGYTF.

CDR3 in DNA: TGCGCCAGCAGCCAAGAAGTGACTAGCGGGGGGCTAGAATACTTC. Residues: CASSQEVTSGGLEYF. This rearrangement joins TRBV4-1 to TRBJ2-5; 13 bases fit TRBD2. The CDR3 is 15 residues long. V was pared by 0 bases and J by 14 bases, with 9 bases of the junction left unmatched. Per germline, CDR1 MGHRA and CDR2 YSYEKL.

This clone was seen only a few times. The chain carries TRBV4-3 and TRBJ2-2, with D possibly matching TRBD2 (6 bases). Germline loops: CDR1 LGHNA, CDR2 YSLEER. This CDR3 has 16 amino acids. V lost 0 bases and J 2 bases, leaving 10 bases between the germline ends. The CDR3 reads CASSQETSQNTGELFF. The CDR3 bases are TGCGCCAGCAGCCAAGAAACTAGCCAAAACACCGGGGAGCTGTTTTTT.

The rearrangement joins TRBV18 to TRBJ2-3, with TRBD1 matching over 7 bases. V trimming: 5 bases; J trimming: 2 bases; junction bases outside the gene matches: 10. Germline V gene lookup returns CDR1 KGHSH and CDR2 LQKENI. This CDR3 spans 16 amino acids. The CDR3 region has the DNA TGTGCCAGCTCAGAGGGGACAGCTATAGTCACAGATACGCAGTATTTT. Protein product: CASSEGTAIVTDTQYF.

V gene TRBV5-1 combines with J gene TRBJ2-7; TRBD1 or TRBD2 may be the D gene (6 bases each). This CDR3 spans 13 amino acids. Deletions cut 4 bases from V and 3 bases from J, with 11 bases between. Germline-derived CDR1 and CDR2 are SGHRS and YFSETQ. CDR3: CASSPGGLYEQYV. As DNA, the CDR3 is TGCGCCAGCAGCCCCGGGGGCCTCTACGAGCAGTACGTC.

This sequence joins TRBV5-3 and TRBJ2-2; unclear D gene. TRBV5-3 is annotated as an ORF whose role is uncertain. This CDR3 contains 13 residues. Trimming pared 4 bases from V and 6 bases from J, leaving 10 bases between. The CDR3, as DNA: TGTGCCAGAAGCCCCCCTGGCCCCGGGGAGCTGTTTTTT. Translated: CARSPPGPGELFF.

This sequence joins TRBV5-1 and TRBJ1-1; the D gene is possibly TRBD1 (5 bases). V lost 4 bases to trimming and J lost 1 base, with 17 bases between them. This CDR3 comprises 16 residues. Germline CDR1 is SGHRS and CDR2 is YFSETQ. This CDR3 is CASSHRQGRGNTEAFF. CDR3 coding DNA: TGCGCCAGCAGCCACAGGCAAGGGAGGGGGAACACTGAAGCTTTCTTT.

The rearrangement joins TRBV15 to TRBJ1-2; 9 bases match TRBD1. The J segment lost 3 bases and the V segment lost 5 bases, leaving 13 bases of the junction unmatched. Germline CDR1 is LNHNV and CDR2 is YYDKDF (reference sequence). The CDR3 totals 17 residues. The CDR3: CATSGPDRDREDYGYTF. In nucleotides, the CDR3 is TGTGCCACCAGCGGGCCGGACCGGGACAGGGAGGACTATGGCTACACCTTC.

V and J are TRBV10-3 and TRBJ2-5, with 9 positions matching TRBD1. Per germline, CDR1 ENHRY and CDR2 SYGVKD. V was clipped by 4 bases and J by 5 bases; unmatched bases: 14. This CDR3 has 17 amino acids. The CDR3 loop is CAISAGTGRSTGETQYF. The CDR3 DNA reads as TGTGCCATCAGTGCTGGGACAGGGCGATCGACGGGGGAGACCCAGTACTTC.

The chain recombines TRBV5-4 with TRBJ1-2, with 10 bases that match TRBD1. The ends lost 4 bases at V and 3 bases at J; junction bases unmatched: 6. CDR3 length equals 15 residues. Germline CDR1 SGHNT, CDR2 YYREEE (reference sequence). This chain's CDR3 is CASSRTGTGDYGYTF. The CDR3 DNA is TGTGCCAGCAGCAGAACCGGGACAGGGGACTATGGCTACACCTTC.

The chain is built from TRBV27 and TRBJ2-7, with a tentative D call TRBD1 (6 bases). Germline CDR1 reads MNHEY; CDR2 reads SMNVEV (reference sequence). With 5 bases removed from V and 0 bases from J, the gap between germline ends came to 11 bases. The CDR3 length is 14 residues. This chain's CDR3 is CASSLRQASYEQYV. The CDR3 DNA reads as TGTGCCAGCAGTCTACGACAGGCCTCCTACGAGCAGTACGTC.

In this sample, this clone turned up a few times. The V gene is TRBV5-1, the J gene TRBJ2-5, with 8 bases lining up with TRBD1. CDR1 is SGHRS, CDR2 YFSETQ, per germline. The CDR3 totals 17 residues. V was clipped by 1 base and J by 1 base; unmatched bases: 9. As DNA, the CDR3 is TGCGCCAGCAGCTTGCGGTCAGGGGGCCGGTCCCAAGAGACCCAGTACTTC. As protein: CASSLRSGGRSQETQYF.

The genes are TRBV7-2 and TRBJ2-3; D remains ambiguous. The germline V gene has CDR1 SGHTA and CDR2 FQGNSA. The CDR3 spans 16 residues. Trimming cost V 5 bases and J 1 base, with 16 bases left between them. The CDR3 DNA is TGTGCCAGCAGCCGGTCTTCACTTTTTGGCACAGATACGCAGTATTTT. Its protein is CASSRSSLFGTDTQYF.

This clone was counted only a few times. The J gene is TRBJ1-1, the V gene TRBV18, with TRBD1 identical over 11 bases. J gave up 5 bases and V 2 bases, and 4 bases lay outside the gene matches. Germline values: CDR1 KGHSH, CDR2 LQKENI. The CDR3 totals 15 residues. The CDR3 region has the DNA TGTGCCAGCTCACCATCCGGGACAGGGGGAACTGAAGCTTTCTTT. Its protein is CASSPSGTGGTEAFF.

The chain employs TRBV5-8 and TRBJ1-5, with TRBD1 matching over 8 bases. The V gene's germline CDR1 is SGHTS and CDR2 YDEGEE. V gave up 4 bases and J gave up 0 bases; unmatched junction bases: 9. This CDR3 region has 17 residues. The CDR3 nucleotides are TGTGCCAGCAGCCGGGGACAGGTCCCGGATAGCAATCAGCCCCAGCATTTT. Translated, it gives CASSRGQVPDSNQPQHF. Based on the CDR3 plus reference TRBV5-8 and TRBJ1-5, the full variable domain is EAGVTQSPTHLIKTRGQQATLRCSPISGHTSVYWYQQALGLGLQFLLWYDEGEERNRGNFPPRFSGRQFPNYSSELNVNALELEDSALYLCASSRGQVPDSNQPQHFGDGTRLSIL.

The rearrangement uses TRBV6-5 and TRBJ2-7; D is ambiguous. The CDR3 consists of 13 residues. Germline CDR1 MNHEY, CDR2 SVGAGI. The germline V and J ends were trimmed by 0 bases and 6 bases, with 9 bases remaining between them. CDR3 sequence (DNA): TGTGCCAGCAGTTACTCTCCCGCTTCCGAGCAGTACGTC. Translation gives CASSYSPASEQYV.